This is a list of T cell receptor beta chains from one sample in a study of cytomegalovirus exposure and HLA in healthy donors. Only in-frame clones appear in the TCRdb table, and some are missing; sequencing was by immunoSEQ multiplex PCR. The sample yields about 120,000 clones, over 60% seen once. Source material: PBMCs. The source is a man younger than 35 in good health and CMV-seronegative. Each CDR3 is given with its conserved first and last residue. D genes are given only for firm matches. Size is omitted from some rows. Given values are once, few, many or a class for expanded clones.

cdr3_length: 12; j_call: TRBJ1-2; v_call: TRBV7-2; d_call: -; clone_size: -; cdr3_aa: CASARAGSGYTF; cdr3_nt: TGTGCCAGCGCCAGGGCAGGGTCTGGCTACACCTTC
cdr3_length: 13; j_call: TRBJ1-2; v_call: TRBV29-1; d_call: TRBD1; clone_size: -; cdr3_aa: CSVAMGTGDRYTF; cdr3_nt: TGCAGCGTTGCAATGGGGACAGGGGATCGCTACACCTTC
cdr3_length: 16; j_call: TRBJ2-7; v_call: TRBV5-1; d_call: TRBD1; clone_size: -; cdr3_aa: CASSLDSGTGSYEQYF; cdr3_nt: TGCGCCAGCAGCTTGGATTCCGGGACAGGGAGCTACGAGCAGTACTTC
cdr3_length: 16; j_call: TRBJ1-5; v_call: TRBV2; d_call: -; clone_size: few; cdr3_aa: CASSEPGSIGNQPQHF; cdr3_nt: TGTGCCAGCAGTGAACCCGGGTCCATAGGCAATCAGCCCCAGCATTTT
cdr3_length: 16; j_call: TRBJ2-2; v_call: TRBV5-4; d_call: -; clone_size: -; cdr3_aa: CASSGYEAGSTGELFF; cdr3_nt: TGTGCCAGCAGCGGATACGAAGCGGGTTCTACCGGGGAGCTGTTTTTT
cdr3_length: 13; j_call: TRBJ1-5; v_call: TRBV2; d_call: -; clone_size: few; cdr3_aa: CASSEVQYQPQHF; cdr3_nt: TGTGCCAGCAGTGAAGTACAATATCAGCCCCAGCATTTT
cdr3_length: 15; j_call: TRBJ2-2; v_call: TRBV5-4; d_call: -; clone_size: -; cdr3_aa: CASSLPGHPTRELFF; cdr3_nt: TGTGCCAGCAGCTTGCCGGGACATCCCACTCGGGAGCTGTTTTTT
cdr3_length: 15; j_call: TRBJ2-1; v_call: TRBV12-5; d_call: -; clone_size: -; cdr3_aa: CASGVGVASKNEQFF; cdr3_nt: TGTGCTAGTGGCGTAGGGGTCGCGTCAAAAAATGAGCAGTTCTTC
cdr3_length: 16; j_call: TRBJ2-7; v_call: TRBV5-1; d_call: TRBD1; clone_size: -; cdr3_aa: CASADARDRVFYEQYF; cdr3_nt: TGCGCCAGCGCAGACGCCCGGGACAGGGTCTTCTACGAGCAGTACTTC
cdr3_length: 13; j_call: TRBJ1-3; v_call: TRBV7-9; d_call: TRBD1; clone_size: -; cdr3_aa: CASTGGPGNTIYF; cdr3_nt: TGTGCCAGCACAGGGGGACCTGGAAACACCATATATTTT
cdr3_length: 16; j_call: TRBJ1-3; v_call: TRBV14; d_call: -; clone_size: -; cdr3_aa: CASSQGTRTQRYTIYF; cdr3_nt: TGTGCCAGCAGCCAAGGTACACGGACTCAACGATACACCATATATTTT
cdr3_length: 13; j_call: TRBJ2-7; v_call: TRBV19; d_call: -; clone_size: -; cdr3_aa: CASSSYPTYEQYF; cdr3_nt: TGTGCCAGTAGTTCATACCCCACCTACGAGCAGTACTTC
cdr3_length: 13; j_call: TRBJ1-2; v_call: TRBV29-1; d_call: -; clone_size: -; cdr3_aa: CSVATGINYGYTF; cdr3_nt: TGCAGCGTTGCGACAGGCATTAACTATGGCTACACCTTC
cdr3_length: 17; j_call: TRBJ1-5; v_call: TRBV7-9; d_call: -; clone_size: -; cdr3_aa: CASRSGPRADLNQPQHF; cdr3_nt: TGTGCCAGCCGTTCTGGCCCGCGGGCCGATCTCAATCAGCCCCAGCATTTT
cdr3_length: 14; j_call: TRBJ1-1; v_call: TRBV27; d_call: -; clone_size: -; cdr3_aa: CASSSRTKNTEAFF; cdr3_nt: TGTGCCAGCAGTTCAAGGACAAAGAACACTGAAGCTTTCTTT
cdr3_length: 15; j_call: TRBJ1-5; v_call: TRBV9; d_call: TRBD1; clone_size: -; cdr3_aa: CASSPTDRPNGPQHF; cdr3_nt: TGTGCCAGCAGCCCCACGGACAGGCCCAATGGTCCCCAGCATTTT
cdr3_length: 15; j_call: TRBJ2-3; v_call: TRBV7-2; d_call: -; clone_size: -; cdr3_aa: CASSRQLASTDTQYF; cdr3_nt: TGTGCCAGCAGCCGACAGCTAGCGAGCACAGATACGCAGTATTTT